The 26 T cell receptor beta chains reported below all come from one sample, sequenced in a study of PD-1 blockade in classical Hodgkin lymphoma. TCRdb's copy holds only in-frame clones and misses some; the assay was immunoSEQ multiplex PCR. The sample carries roughly 24,000 clones, 81% recorded once. Time point of the sample: cycle 4 day 1 (C4D1), after 5 to 7 weeks of nivolumab. Each patient experienced a relapse that followed autologous stem cell transplantation, and brentuximab vedotin exposure varied. Specimen: peripheral blood mononuclear cells (PBMCs), collected before the fourth cycle of nivolumab. These receptors all stem from a human donor with classical Hodgkin lymphoma.

In its sample, this clone ranks as medium-sized (0.01 to 0.1%). This chain joins TRBV27 and TRBJ1-3, with D unclear. Trimming removed 0 bases at V and 0 bases at J, with 6 bases between. Per germline, CDR1 MNHEY and CDR2 SMNVEV (reference sequence). This CDR3 is built from 15 residues. The CDR3 loop reads CASSLSGSSGNTIYF. CDR3 in DNA: TGTGCCAGCAGTTTATCGGGGAGCTCTGGAAACACCATATATTTT.

In its sample, this clone was seen a few times. The chain recombines TRBV30 with TRBJ1-4; D unresolved. The germline CDR1 and CDR2 sequences are GTSNPN and SVGIG (reference sequence). This CDR3 has 15 amino acids. V was trimmed by 3 bases and J by 2 bases, leaving 13 bases between them. CDR3 loop: CAWRHVERTNEKLFF. The CDR3, as DNA: TGTGCCTGGAGGCACGTGGAGAGGACTAATGAAAAACTGTTTTTT.

The chain has TRBV6-6 and TRBJ1-5, with a tentative D call TRBD1 (5 bases). Between the trimmed V and J ends, which lost 5 bases and 0 bases, there was a span of 11 bases. This CDR3 has 15 residues. Germline V gives CDR1 MNHNY, CDR2 SVGAGI (reference sequence). DNA for the CDR3: TGTGCCAGCAGTCTCGGGACGGATAGCAATCAGCCCCAGCATTTT. Translated, it gives CASSLGTDSNQPQHF.

The CDR3 protein is CASSRETSGWSNEQFF. CDR3 nucleotides: TGTGCCAGCTCCCGGGAGACTAGCGGCTGGTCCAATGAGCAGTTCTTC. The chain combines TRBV18 with TRBJ2-1, with 9 bases fitting TRBD2. The germline CDR1 and CDR2 sequences are KGHSH and LQKENI. J was trimmed by 6 bases and V by 6 bases; bases with no gene match: 12. This CDR3 has 16 amino acids. The full variable domain, in which reference TRBV18 and TRBJ2-1 provide the parts outside the CDR3, is NAGVMQNPRHLVRRRGQEARLRCSPMKGHSHVYWYRQLPEEGLKFMVYLQKENIIDESGMPKERFSAEFPKEGPSILRIQQVVRGDSAAYFCASSRETSGWSNEQFFGPGTRLTVL.

V is TRBV5-1 and J is TRBJ1-2, with 9 bases that match TRBD1. There are 14 residues in the CDR3. Germline lookup yields CDR1 SGHRS and CDR2 YFSETQ. Trimming cost V 4 bases and J 4 bases; bases outside gene matches: 5. The CDR3: CASSGTGTSYGYTF. In nucleotides, the CDR3 is TGCGCCAGCAGCGGGACAGGGACGAGCTATGGCTACACCTTC.

This sequence joins TRBV30 and TRBJ2-5; D may match TRBD1 or TRBD2 (5 bases each). The CDR3 sequence is 15 residues long. The V end was cut by 0 bases, the J end by 1 base, with 12 bases between. Germline loops: CDR1 GTSNPN, CDR2 SVGIG (reference sequence). CDR3 loop: CAWSVNEGFQETQYF. Written as DNA, the CDR3 is TGTGCCTGGAGTGTAAACGAGGGGTTCCAAGAGACCCAGTACTTC.

J is TRBJ1-6 and V is TRBV5-1, with D possibly matching TRBD1 (5 bases). Germline V CDR1 and CDR2: SGHRS, YFSETQ. V gave up 0 bases and J gave up 4 bases, with 11 bases separating them. This CDR3 is built from 16 residues. CDR3 amino acids: CASSLGPSGYNSPLHF. CDR3 DNA: TGCGCCAGCAGCTTGGGACCTTCAGGGTATAATTCACCCCTCCACTTT. The full variable domain, rest sourced from reference TRBV5-1 and TRBJ1-6, is KAGVTQTPRYLIKTRGQQVTLSCSPISGHRSVSWYQQTPGQGLQFLFEYFSETQRNKGNFPGRFSGRQFSNSRSEMNVSTLELGDSALYLCASSLGPSGYNSPLHFGNGTRLTVT.

The chain couples TRBV28 to TRBJ2-2; the match to TRBD2 covers 11 bases. There are 15 residues in the CDR3. Germline loops: CDR1 MDHEN, CDR2 SYDVKM. Germline trimming cut 5 bases from V and 4 bases from J; bases unmatched to any gene: 3. The CDR3 reads CASSTSGSGTGELFF. The CDR3 coding sequence is TGTGCCAGCAGTACTAGCGGGAGCGGCACCGGGGAGCTGTTTTTT.

This clone was observed a single time. The chain uses TRBV29-1 and TRBJ1-2, with D perhaps TRBD1 (6 bases). Germline V gene sequence: CDR1 SQVTM, CDR2 ANQGSEA. This CDR3 contains 13 residues. V was trimmed by 7 bases and J by 8 bases, leaving 20 bases between them. The CDR3 reads CSALPATGSGYTF. In DNA form, the CDR3 reads TGCAGCGCCCTCCCTGCTACAGGGTCCGGCTACACCTTC.

The J gene is TRBJ2-7, the V gene TRBV19; tentative D call: TRBD1 (6 bases). The ends were cut back, 8 bases at V and 2 bases at J, with 16 bases in the middle. This CDR3 comprises 14 residues. Germline assignment: CDR1 LNHDA and CDR2 SQIVND (reference sequence). The CDR3 protein is CASGKTGHPYEQYF. The CDR3 nucleotides are TGTGCCAGTGGTAAGACAGGCCACCCCTACGAGCAGTACTTC.

This clone was seen only a few times. The rearrangement links TRBV6-1 to TRBJ2-7, with D hard to call. Deletions cut 6 bases from V and 2 bases from J, with 8 bases between. The CDR3 consists of 12 residues. Looked up from germline, CDR1 is MNHNS and CDR2 is SASEGT. Here the CDR3 reads CASSPPAYEQYF. The DNA for the CDR3 is TGTGCCAGCAGCCCTCCAGCCTACGAGCAGTACTTC.

The V gene is TRBV7-9, the J gene TRBJ2-3; no clear D gene. This CDR3 has 15 residues. V was shortened by 3 bases and J by 2 bases, with 12 bases between the two germline ends. Germline V CDR1 and CDR2: SEHNR, FQNEAQ (reference sequence). In DNA form, the CDR3 reads TGTGCCAGCAGCTTCACAGAGACGTTCACAGATACGCAGTATTTT. Amino acid sequence: CASSFTETFTDTQYF.

This clone has only a few counts. V and J are TRBV27 and TRBJ2-3; tentatively, D is TRBD1 (6 bases). V was clipped by 10 bases and J by 3 bases, with 14 bases between them. CDR1 and CDR2 from the germline V gene are MNHEY and SMNVEV (reference sequence). The CDR3 loop spans 13 amino acids. The CDR3 is CATQGLTTDTQYF. CDR3 nucleotides: TGTGCCACCCAGGGGCTAACGACAGATACGCAGTATTTT.

The chain is built from TRBV21-1 and TRBJ2-7; TRBD1 is the table's D call, not checked against the DNA. TRBV21-1 constitutes a pseudogene. The CDR3 totals 14 residues. The CDR3 DNA is TGTGCCAGCAGCAAAGGGAACAGTTTGTGCGAGCAGTACTTC. It translates to CASSKGNSLCEQYF.

The CDR3 reads CASSLGVAGGLYEQYF. DNA of the CDR3: TGTGCCAGCAGCTTAGGGGTAGCGGGAGGCCTCTACGAGCAGTACTTC. This chain connects TRBV7-2 to TRBJ2-7, with 10 bases fitting TRBD2. With 1 base clipped from V and 3 bases from J, the junction kept 6 bases outside the gene matches. The CDR3 contains 16 residues. Germline V lookup: CDR1 SGHTA, CDR2 FQGNSA.

V usage is TRBV19 and J usage is TRBJ1-3; D is undetermined. From germline, CDR1 is LNHDA and CDR2 SQIVND (reference sequence). Trimming stripped 5 bases from V and 0 bases from J, with 11 bases between. The CDR3 sequence is 15 residues long. CDR3 sequence (DNA): TGTGCCAGTAGTCCGCCGCTCCACTCTGGAAACACCATATATTTT. Its protein product is CASSPPLHSGNTIYF.

The rearrangement uses TRBV14 and TRBJ2-2; D ambiguous. Looked up from germline, CDR1 is SGHDN and CDR2 is FVKESK. This CDR3 is 13 amino acids long. Between the trimmed V and J ends, which lost 1 base and 6 bases, there was a span of 6 bases. The CDR3 loop reads CASSQVIAGELFF. The CDR3 region has the DNA TGTGCCAGCAGCCAAGTCATCGCCGGGGAGCTGTTTTTT.

V gene TRBV25-1 combines with J gene TRBJ1-2; D is ambiguous. Germline V gives CDR1 MGHDK, CDR2 SYGVNS. This CDR3 contains 13 residues. Trimming cost V 7 bases and J 0 bases, with 9 bases left between them. The CDR3 DNA reads as TGTGCCAGCAATTTTGGATCTAACTATGGCTACACCTTC. Translated, it gives CASNFGSNYGYTF.

The chain uses TRBV30 and TRBJ2-7; D is ambiguous. Germline values: CDR1 GTSNPN, CDR2 SVGIG (reference sequence). Trimming left V 1 base short and J 3 bases short, with 4 bases between. CDR3 size: 11 residues. The CDR3 here is CAWSGYYEQYF. The CDR3 DNA reads TGTGCCTGGAGTGGGTACTACGAGCAGTACTTC.

This chain links TRBV4-2 with TRBJ1-2; TRBD1 matches 12 bases. The trim removed 0 bases at V and 9 bases at J, leaving 5 bases unmatched. Germline V CDR1 and CDR2: LGHNA, YNFKEQ. This CDR3 region has 15 residues. The CDR3 DNA reads TGTGCCAGCAGCCAAGAGGGGGACAGGGGGCCTCGCTACACCTTC. It is translated as CASSQEGDRGPRYTF.

This clone was seen only a few times. The rearrangement links TRBV30 to TRBJ1-4; D gene ambiguous. Per germline, CDR1 GTSNPN and CDR2 SVGIG (reference sequence). CDR3 length equals 14 residues. V gave up 0 bases and J gave up 5 bases, with 10 bases separating them. Here the CDR3 DNA reads TGTGCCTGGAGTGTTGCAGCTACAAATGAAAAACTGTTTTTT. It codes for CAWSVAATNEKLFF.

The V and J genes are TRBV6-1 and TRBJ1-5; D ambiguous. Germline values: CDR1 MNHNS, CDR2 SASEGT. This CDR3 comprises 17 residues. The V end lost 1 base, the J end lost 0 bases, and 13 bases lay between the germline ends. CDR3 nucleotides: TGTGCCAGCAGTGAAGGGCATTCGATAGTTAGCAATCAGCCCCAGCATTTT. This sequence encodes CASSEGHSIVSNQPQHF.

The chain recombines TRBV19 with TRBJ1-2; D not resolved. The CDR3 consists of 13 residues. V shed 8 bases and J shed 0 bases, with 10 bases lying between them. Looked up from germline, CDR1 is LNHDA and CDR2 is SQIVND (reference sequence). The CDR3 DNA is TGTGCCAGTGGGGATGGAGCTAACTATGGCTACACCTTC. It codes for CASGDGANYGYTF.

This clone has only one observation. V and J are TRBV6-1 and TRBJ2-7, with D possibly being TRBD1 (6 bases). V was pared by 5 bases and J by 3 bases, with 17 bases between. The CDR3 has 15 residues. Per the germline V gene, CDR1 is MNHNS and CDR2 is SASEGT. The CDR3 DNA sequence: TGTGCCAGCAGTCCCTCCATAGGACAGCACTACGAGCAGTACTTC. This codes for CASSPSIGQHYEQYF.

The chain employs TRBV9 and TRBJ2-1; no firm D call. This CDR3 region has 14 residues. The germline V gene encodes CDR1 SGDLS and CDR2 YYNGEE. The V end was cut by 0 bases, the J end by 4 bases, with 8 bases between. The CDR3: CASSVEPSYNEQFF. The CDR3 DNA sequence: TGTGCCAGCAGCGTAGAGCCCAGTTACAATGAGCAGTTCTTC.

The chain uses TRBV9 and TRBJ2-7; TRBD2 might be the D (5 bases). The CDR3 loop spans 16 amino acids. Trimming removed 0 bases from V and 0 bases from J, with 13 bases in between. Germline V lookup: CDR1 SGDLS, CDR2 YYNGEE. The CDR3 sequence: CASSVVGLAPSYEQYF. In DNA, the CDR3 is TGTGCCAGCAGCGTAGTCGGGCTAGCTCCCTCCTACGAGCAGTACTTC.